A single sample gave rise to the 7 T cell receptor beta chains below, sequenced in a study of T cell responses to AZD1222 COVID-19 vaccine. Generated by immunoSEQ multiplex PCR, the TCRdb table keeps only in-frame clones and is missing some. The sample has 200,000 or so clones; 75% to 90% are singletons. This material consisted of peripheral blood, taken on day 0 of AZD1222 vaccination. These receptors all stem from an adult in good health.

The V and J genes are TRBV10-3 and TRBJ2-2; D might be TRBD2 (5 bases). The V gene lost 4 bases and the J gene lost 1 base, with 10 bases spanning the gap. CDR3 length equals 15 residues. The germline gives CDR1 ENHRY, CDR2 SYGVKD. CDR3 loop: CAISGRSGNTGELFF. CDR3 coding DNA: TGTGCCATCAGTGGGAGGTCGGGGAACACCGGGGAGCTGTTTTTT.

The genes are TRBV11-2 and TRBJ2-1; perhaps TRBD2 as D (5 bases). Germline loops: CDR1 SGHAT, CDR2 FQNNGV. This CDR3 has 14 residues. Trimming left V 0 bases short and J 6 bases short, with 9 bases between. CDR3 in amino acids: CASSLDRAGNEQFF. The CDR3 DNA reads as TGTGCCAGCAGCTTAGATCGGGCGGGCAATGAGCAGTTCTTC.

This rearrangement joins TRBV11-2 to TRBJ2-2; maybe TRBD2 (6 bases). The CDR3 totals 15 residues. Germline loops: CDR1 SGHAT, CDR2 FQNNGV. Trimming shortened V by 5 bases and J by 0 bases, and 10 bases separated the two germline ends. The CDR3 loop is CASSIKRANTGELFF. The CDR3 region has the DNA TGTGCCAGCAGCATAAAGCGGGCGAACACCGGGGAGCTGTTTTTT. Drawing the rest from reference TRBV11-2 and TRBJ2-2, the complete variable domain is EAGVAQSPRYKIIEKRQSVAFWCNPISGHATLYWYQQILGQGPKLLIQFQNNGVVDDSQLPKDRFSAERLKGVDSTLKIQPAKLEDSAVYLCASSIKRANTGELFFGEGSRLTVL.

The chain recombines TRBV18 with TRBJ2-3; TRBD2 is a possible D gene (6 bases). The CDR3 contains 14 residues. Between the trimmed V and J ends, which lost 3 bases and 1 base, there was a span of 8 bases. Germline CDR1 reads KGHSH; CDR2 reads LQKENI. The CDR3 sequence is CASSPPGGTDTQYF. The CDR3, as DNA: TGTGCCAGCTCACCCCCGGGGGGCACAGATACGCAGTATTTT.

This rearrangement joins TRBV12-3 or TRBV12-4 to TRBJ2-5; D gene unclear. V lost 2 bases and J lost 6, with 4 bases in between. This CDR3 has 11 residues. The CDR3 spells CASSLMQTQYF. CDR3 bases: TGTGCCAGCAGTTTAATGCAGACCCAGTACTTC.

This chain joins TRBV2 and TRBJ2-3; no clear D. The CDR3 covers 12 residues. Germline CDR1 reads SNHLY; CDR2 reads FYNNEI. Between the trimmed V and J ends, which lost 8 bases and 2 bases, there was a span of 8 bases. CDR3 region: CASSGNTDTQYF. The CDR3 DNA sequence: TGTGCCAGCTCTGGGAACACAGATACGCAGTATTTT.

The chain joins TRBV6-5 to TRBJ2-1, with 10 bases fitting TRBD1. CDR1 and CDR2 from the germline V gene are MNHEY and SVGAGI. The CDR3 extends over 15 amino acids. Trimming at V came to 6 bases and at J to 8 bases, leaving 10 bases not matched to a gene. The CDR3 here is CASRKPGTGVDEQFF. The CDR3 DNA sequence: TGTGCCAGCAGGAAACCCGGGACAGGGGTGGATGAGCAGTTCTTC.